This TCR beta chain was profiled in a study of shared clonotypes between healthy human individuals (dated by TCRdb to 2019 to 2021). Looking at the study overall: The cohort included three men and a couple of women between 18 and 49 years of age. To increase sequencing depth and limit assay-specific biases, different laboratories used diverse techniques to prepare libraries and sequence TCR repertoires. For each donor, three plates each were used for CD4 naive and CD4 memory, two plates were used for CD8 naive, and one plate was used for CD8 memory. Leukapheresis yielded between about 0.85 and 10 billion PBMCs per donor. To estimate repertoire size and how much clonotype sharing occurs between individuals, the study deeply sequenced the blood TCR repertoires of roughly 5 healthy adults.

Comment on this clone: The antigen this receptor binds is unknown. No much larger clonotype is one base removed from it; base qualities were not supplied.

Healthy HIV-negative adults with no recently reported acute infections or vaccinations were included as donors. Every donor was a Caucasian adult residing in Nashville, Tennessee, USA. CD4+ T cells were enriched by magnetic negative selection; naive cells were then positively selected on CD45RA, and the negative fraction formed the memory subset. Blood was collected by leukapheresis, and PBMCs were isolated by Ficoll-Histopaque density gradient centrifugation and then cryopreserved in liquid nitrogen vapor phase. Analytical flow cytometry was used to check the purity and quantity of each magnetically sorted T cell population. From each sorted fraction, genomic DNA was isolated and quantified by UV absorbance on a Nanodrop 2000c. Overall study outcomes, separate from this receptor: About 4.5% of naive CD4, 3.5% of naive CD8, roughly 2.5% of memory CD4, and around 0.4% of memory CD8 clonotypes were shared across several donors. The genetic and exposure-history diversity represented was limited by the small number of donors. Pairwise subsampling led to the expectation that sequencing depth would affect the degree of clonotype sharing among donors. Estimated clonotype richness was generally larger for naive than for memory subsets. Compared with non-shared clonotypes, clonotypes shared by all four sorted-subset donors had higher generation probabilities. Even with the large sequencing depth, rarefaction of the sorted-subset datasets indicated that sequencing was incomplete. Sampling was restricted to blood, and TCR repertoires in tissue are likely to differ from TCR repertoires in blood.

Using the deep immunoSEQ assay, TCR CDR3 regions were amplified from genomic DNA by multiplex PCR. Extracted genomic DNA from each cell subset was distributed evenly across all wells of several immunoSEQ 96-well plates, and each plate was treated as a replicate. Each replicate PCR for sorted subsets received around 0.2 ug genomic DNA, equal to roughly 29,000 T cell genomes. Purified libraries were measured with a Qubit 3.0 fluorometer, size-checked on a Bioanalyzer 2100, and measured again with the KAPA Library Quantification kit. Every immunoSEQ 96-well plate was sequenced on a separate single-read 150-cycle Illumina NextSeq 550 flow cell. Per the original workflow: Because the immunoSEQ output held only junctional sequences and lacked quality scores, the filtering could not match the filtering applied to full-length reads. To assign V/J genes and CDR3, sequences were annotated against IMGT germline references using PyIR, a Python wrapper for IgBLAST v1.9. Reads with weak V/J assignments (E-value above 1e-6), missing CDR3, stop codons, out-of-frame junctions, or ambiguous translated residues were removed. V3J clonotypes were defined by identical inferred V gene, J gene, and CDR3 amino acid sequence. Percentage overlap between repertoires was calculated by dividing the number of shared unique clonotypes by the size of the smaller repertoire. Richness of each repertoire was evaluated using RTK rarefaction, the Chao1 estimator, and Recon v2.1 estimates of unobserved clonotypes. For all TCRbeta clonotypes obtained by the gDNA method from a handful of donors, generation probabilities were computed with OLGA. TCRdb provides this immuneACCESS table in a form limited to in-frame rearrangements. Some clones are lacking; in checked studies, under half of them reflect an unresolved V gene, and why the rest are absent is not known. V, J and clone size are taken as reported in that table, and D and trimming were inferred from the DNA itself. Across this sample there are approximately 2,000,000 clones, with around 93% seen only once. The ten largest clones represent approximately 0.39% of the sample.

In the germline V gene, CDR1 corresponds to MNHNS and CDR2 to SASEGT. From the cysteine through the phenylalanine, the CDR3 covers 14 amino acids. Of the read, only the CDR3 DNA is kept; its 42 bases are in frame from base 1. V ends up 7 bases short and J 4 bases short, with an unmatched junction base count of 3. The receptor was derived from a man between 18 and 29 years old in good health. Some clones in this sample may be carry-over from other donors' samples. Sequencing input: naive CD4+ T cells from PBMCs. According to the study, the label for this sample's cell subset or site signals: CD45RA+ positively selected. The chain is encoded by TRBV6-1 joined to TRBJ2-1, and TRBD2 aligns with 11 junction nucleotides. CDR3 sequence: CASTSGGMYNEQFF. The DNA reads TGTGCCAGCACTAGCGGGGGGATGTACAATGAGCAGTTCTTC.